This T cell receptor (beta chain) was observed in a study of radiation and T cells in renal cell carcinoma. This table comes from immunoSEQ multiplex PCR, and its TCRdb copy is limited to in-frame clones, with some not included. The sample shows about 150,000 clones, roughly nine tenths of them seen only once. Documented time point: baseline pretreatment blood. Treatment: 15 Gy SBRT to primary tumor, nephrectomy 4 weeks later. This renal cell carcinoma was of the clear cell type. The CDR3 sequence is 14 residues long. Trimming took 2 bases from V and 5 from J, leaving 13 bases between them. Germline lookup yields CDR1 SGHRS and CDR2 YFSETQ. In its sample, this clone was seen once.

This rearrangement joins TRBV5-1 to TRBJ1-1; D gene uncertain. The TCR was taken from a woman between 70 and 85 years old with renal cell carcinoma. The specimen comprised blood, sampled from a patient whose treatment included radiotherapy and nephrectomy. This CDR3 is CASSFTTLGTEAFF. The CDR3 DNA reads TGCGCCAGCAGCTTTACGACCCTGGGGACTGAAGCTTTCTTT.